The entry that follows covers one T cell receptor (beta chain) sequence. This clonotype was counted many times. Its antigen target is currently unknown. Base quality data are lacking; no much larger clone is found one base away. The germline V end is reduced by 5 bases and the J end by 6 bases; junction bases left unmatched: 10. The CDR3 spans 14 residues, from the cysteine through the phenylalanine. The CDR3 DNA has 42 bases and is translated from base 1. CDR1 and CDR2, looked up from the germline V gene, are SGHVS and FNYEAQ. Sequenced using an Illumina HiSeq 1500. Starting from the raw public reads, TCRdb applied fastp trimming at Q25, assembled clones with MiXCR and retained in-frame beta chains. CDR3 protein sequences are deduplicated, and each keeps its most common genes and DNA. The sample records about 700,000 distinct CDR3 sequences, around 31% of which are singletons. The leading ten clones occupy roughly 20% of the sample.

The sample is drawn from a study of T cell repertoires in cytomegalovirus infection (dated by TCRdb to the late 2010s). For context, the study as a whole: The peptide stimulations were aimed at well-studied HLA-B-restricted epitopes as well as recently identified HLA-C-restricted CMV epitopes, whose presentation resists viral immunomodulation. Donor HLA type was relevant to the analysis, because carriage of CMV infection together with the matching HLA type was indicated by public TCR beta signatures.

On the study overall, not on this receptor specifically: In the ex vivo response, HLA-C-restricted CMV-specific TCR beta clonotypes were dominant, and in two of eight donors the single most frequent clonotype came from this HLA-C-restricted group. In both this cohort and an independent roughly 330-donor cohort, the cumulative frequency of public TCR beta family members distinguished carriers of CMV infection plus the relevant HLA type.

The sample's treatment or condition label, decoded: in vitro stimulation with specific CMV peptide epitopes to enrich CMV-specific T cells. This receptor chain uses TRBV7-6 and TRBJ2-7; the central 7 bases match TRBD1. The receptor's source is a human donor in good health (CMV status not recorded). Some clones in this sample may be carry-over from other donors' samples. The material was cultured PBMCs, obtained from culture after CMV antigen stimulation. This receptor carries the CDR3 CASSPGTDGFEQYF. The nucleotide sequence reads as follows: TGTGCCAGCAGCCCCGGGACAGACGGGTTCGAGCAGTACTTC.